Sequencing of this T cell receptor (beta chain) was carried out in a study of blood T cell repertoires in COVID-19. Across the whole study: Collection of acute and convalescent COVID-19 samples took place in the United States, Italy and Spain. The analysed material was cDNA or gDNA that came from T cells, B-cell-depleted T cells, or PBMCs.

As originally analysed: Reference gene primer amplification gave nucleated cell count estimates. Sequencing was performed with immunoSEQ multiplex PCR; in TCRdb, only in-frame clones are kept and a portion is missing. V and J calls and clone size follow that table, whereas D and trimming were derived from the DNA. This table has tens of thousands of clones, over 70% appearing once. The sequence came from a man aged 45-60 years with active or convalescent COVID-19. Sequencing input: peripheral blood.

CDR3 sequence: CASSFRDNEQFF. Written as DNA, the CDR3 is TGTGCCAGCAGTTTCCGGGACAATGAGCAGTTCTTC. V and J are TRBV28 and TRBJ2-1, with D unresolved. This CDR3 comprises 12 residues. V gave up 3 bases and J gave up 5 bases, with 5 bases separating them. CDR1 and CDR2 (germline): MDHEN, SYDVKM.